Sequencing of this T cell receptor (beta chain) was carried out in a study of blood T cell repertoires in COVID-19. The method was immunoSEQ multiplex PCR; TCRdb's version includes in-frame clones alone and lacks a portion of them. Here the sample spans approximately 100,000 clones, roughly 89% being singletons. V was cut by 6 bases and J by 0 bases, with 13 bases left in between. This CDR3 comprises 15 residues. Germline-derived CDR1 and CDR2 are LNHDA and SQIVND (reference sequence). The TCR was taken from a man aged 70-80 years with acute or convalescent COVID-19. Sequencing was done on a sample of peripheral blood. The chain combines TRBV19 with TRBJ2-3; a possible D gene is TRBD1 (6 bases). The DNA of the CDR3 is TGTGCCAGTAGCCGACAAACAGGGAGCACAGATACGCAGTATTTT. This translates into CASSRQTGSTDTQYF.